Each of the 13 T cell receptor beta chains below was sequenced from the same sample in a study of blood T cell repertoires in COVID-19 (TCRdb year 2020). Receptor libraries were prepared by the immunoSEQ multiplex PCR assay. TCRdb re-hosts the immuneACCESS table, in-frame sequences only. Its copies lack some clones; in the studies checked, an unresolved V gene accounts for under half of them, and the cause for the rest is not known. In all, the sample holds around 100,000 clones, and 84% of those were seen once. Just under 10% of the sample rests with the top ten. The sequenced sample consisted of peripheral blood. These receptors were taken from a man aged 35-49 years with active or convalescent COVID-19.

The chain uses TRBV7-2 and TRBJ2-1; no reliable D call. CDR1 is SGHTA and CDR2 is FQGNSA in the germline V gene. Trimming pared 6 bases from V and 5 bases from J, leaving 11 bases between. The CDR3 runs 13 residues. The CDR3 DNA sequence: TGTGCCAGCAGTTATCCCGGAGACAATGAGCAGTTCTTC. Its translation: CASSYPGDNEQFF.

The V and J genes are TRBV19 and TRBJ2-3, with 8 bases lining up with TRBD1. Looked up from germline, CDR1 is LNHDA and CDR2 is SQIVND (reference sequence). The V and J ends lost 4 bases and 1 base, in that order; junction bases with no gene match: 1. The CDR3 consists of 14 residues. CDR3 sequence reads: CASSTQGGTDTQYF. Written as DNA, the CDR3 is TGTGCCAGTAGTACACAGGGGGGCACAGATACGCAGTATTTT.

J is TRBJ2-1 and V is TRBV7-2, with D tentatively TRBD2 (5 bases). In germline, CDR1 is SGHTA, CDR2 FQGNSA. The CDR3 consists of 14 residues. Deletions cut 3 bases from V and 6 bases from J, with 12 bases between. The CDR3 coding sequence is TGTGCCAGCAGCTTGTCTTTCGGGGTCAATGAGCAGTTCTTC. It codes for CASSLSFGVNEQFF.

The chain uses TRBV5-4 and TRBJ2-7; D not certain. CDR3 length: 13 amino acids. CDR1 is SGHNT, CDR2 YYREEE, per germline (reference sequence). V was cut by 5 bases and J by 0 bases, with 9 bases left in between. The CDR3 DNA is TGTGCCAGCAGGGGCGATTACTCCTACGAGCAGTACTTC. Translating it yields CASRGDYSYEQYF. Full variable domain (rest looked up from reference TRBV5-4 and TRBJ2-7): ETGVTQSPTHLIKTRGQQVTLRCSSQSGHNTVSWYQQALGQGPQFIFQYYREEENGRGNFPPRFSGLQFPNYSSELNVNALELDDSALYLCASRGDYSYEQYFGPGTRLTVT.

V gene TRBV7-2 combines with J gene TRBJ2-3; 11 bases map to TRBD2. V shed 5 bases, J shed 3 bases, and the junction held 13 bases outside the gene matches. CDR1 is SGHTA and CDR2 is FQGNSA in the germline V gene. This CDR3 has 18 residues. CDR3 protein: CASSLNPLAGGLTDTQYF. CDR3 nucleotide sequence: TGTGCCAGCAGCCTAAACCCCCTAGCGGGGGGTTTGACAGATACGCAGTATTTT.

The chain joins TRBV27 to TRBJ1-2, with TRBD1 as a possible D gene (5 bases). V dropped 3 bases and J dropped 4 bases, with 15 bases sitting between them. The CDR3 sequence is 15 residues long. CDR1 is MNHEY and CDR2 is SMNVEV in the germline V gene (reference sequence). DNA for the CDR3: TGTGCCAGCAGTTTTAGCGGGGGATGGGCCTATGGCTACACCTTC. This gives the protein CASSFSGGWAYGYTF.

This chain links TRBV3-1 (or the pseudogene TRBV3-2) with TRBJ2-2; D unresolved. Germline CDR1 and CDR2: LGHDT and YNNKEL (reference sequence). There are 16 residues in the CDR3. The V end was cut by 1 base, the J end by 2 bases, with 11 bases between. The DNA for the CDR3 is TGTGCCAGCAGCCAAGTGGAAGGCGGAAACACCGGGGAGCTGTTTTTT. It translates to CASSQVEGGNTGELFF.

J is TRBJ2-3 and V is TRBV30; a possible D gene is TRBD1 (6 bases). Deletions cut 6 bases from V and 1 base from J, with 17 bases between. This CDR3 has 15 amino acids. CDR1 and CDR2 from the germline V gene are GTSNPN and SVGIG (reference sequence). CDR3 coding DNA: TGTGCCTGCAACCCCAGGGGCAGGCGCACAGATACGCAGTATTTT. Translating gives CACNPRGRRTDTQYF.

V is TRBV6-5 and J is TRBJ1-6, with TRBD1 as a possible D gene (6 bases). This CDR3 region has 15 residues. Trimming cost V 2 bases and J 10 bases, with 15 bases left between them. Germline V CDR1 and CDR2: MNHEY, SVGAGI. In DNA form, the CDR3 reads TGTGCCAGCAGTTACCTCGGACAGAGCGGCTCACCCCTCCACTTT. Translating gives CASSYLGQSGSPLHF.

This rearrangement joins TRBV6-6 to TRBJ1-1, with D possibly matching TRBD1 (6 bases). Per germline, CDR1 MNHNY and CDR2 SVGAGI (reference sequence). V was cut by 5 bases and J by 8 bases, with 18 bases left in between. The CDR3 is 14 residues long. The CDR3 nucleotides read TGTGCCAGCAGTGAGGACAGTGCCAAAAGAGAAGCTTTCTTT. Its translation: CASSEDSAKREAFF.

The CDR3 sequence: CASSRGIRNTEAFF. CDR3 nucleotide sequence: TGTGCCAGCAGCCGAGGGATAAGAAACACTGAAGCTTTCTTT. The chain joins TRBV14 to TRBJ1-1; D uncertain. V was clipped by 4 bases and J by 2 bases, with 11 bases between them. CDR1 and CDR2 (germline): SGHDN, FVKESK. The CDR3 has 14 residues.

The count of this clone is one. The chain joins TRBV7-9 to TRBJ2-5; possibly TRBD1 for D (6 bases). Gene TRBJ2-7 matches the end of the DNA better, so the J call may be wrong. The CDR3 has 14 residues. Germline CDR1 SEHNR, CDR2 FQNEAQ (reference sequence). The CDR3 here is CASSSPGHPYEQYF. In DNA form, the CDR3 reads TGTGCCAGCAGCTCACCGGGACATCCCTACGAGCAGTACTTC.

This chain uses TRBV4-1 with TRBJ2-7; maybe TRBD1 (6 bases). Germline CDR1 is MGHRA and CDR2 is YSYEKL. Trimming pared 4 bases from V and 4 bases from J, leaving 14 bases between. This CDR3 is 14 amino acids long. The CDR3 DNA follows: TGCGCCAGCAGCCCCGGGACAAGCCCTTACGAGCAGTACTTC. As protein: CASSPGTSPYEQYF.